The 4 T cell receptor beta chains below come from one sample, sequenced in a study of blood T cells in healthy people across ages. PCR was performed a second time for roughly 7 to 11 cycles using a sample-barcoded 5' primer and a J-beta primer mix. One entry per CDR3 protein, called by TCRdb with MiXCR from the 5' RACE reads. The table records about 1.5 million distinct CDR3 sequences, 35% to 45% of them present only once. The sequencing sample was made of blood. These receptors were taken from a woman aged 18-29 years in good health.

A few counts support this clonotype. The chain carries TRBV4-2 and TRBJ1-4; D remains unclear. The CDR3 has 13 residues. Germline loops: CDR1 LGHNA, CDR2 YNFKEQ. V was clipped by 0 bases and J by 5 bases, with 4 bases between them. The CDR3, as DNA: TGTGCCAGCAGCCAAGAGCGCAATGAAAAACTGTTTTTT. Translating it yields CASSQERNEKLFF.

This clonotype was found a few times. The chain employs TRBV4-3 and TRBJ2-1; 13 bases are shared with TRBD2. J was trimmed by 8 bases and V by 0 bases; bases with no gene match: 10. Per the germline V gene, CDR1 is LGHNA and CDR2 is YSLEER. The CDR3 is made up of 18 amino acids. CDR3 DNA sequence: TGCGCCAGCAGCCAAGATGGGCCTGGACTAGCGGGGGCCCATGAGCAGTTCTTC. Translation: CASSQDGPGLAGAHEQFF.

This chain uses TRBV7-9 with TRBJ2-3, with 7 bases fitting TRBD2. From germline, CDR1 is SEHNR and CDR2 FQNEAQ (reference sequence). This CDR3 has 14 amino acids. V gave up 6 bases and J gave up 7 bases; unmatched junction bases: 10. CDR3 nucleotide sequence: TGTGCCAGCAGTTCCACAGCGGGAACTAATACGCAGTATTTT. It is translated as CASSSTAGTNTQYF.

The chain employs TRBV10-3 and TRBJ2-5; D uncertain. The DNA end lines up better with TRBJ2-7; the J call may be wrong. Germline V CDR1 and CDR2: ENHRY, SYGVKD. The CDR3 consists of 14 residues. CDR3 sequence (DNA): TGTGCCATCAGTGAGTCGACTGCGGAACACGAGCAGTACTTC. Translating it yields CAISESTAEHEQYF.